A selection of T cell receptor beta chains follows, all from one sample in a study of vaccination and CD4 T cells after COVID-19. Via MiXCR, TCRdb re-called the PCR reads, giving one row per CDR3 protein. The table lists around 10,000 distinct CDR3 sequences, roughly two fifths of them singletons. These receptors have no identified antigens. The sample comprised CD4+ T cells from blood, cultured in vitro. The receptors derive from a human donor who had recovered from COVID-19. CDR3s include the opening cysteine and the closing phenylalanine or tryptophan. The D gene is left open where the match is weak. Clone size is stated in some rows and not others, as once, few, many or a class when expanded.

TRBJ2-5,NA,16,NA,TRBV7-7,TGTGCCAGCAGCCAGGGGAGGATGGTGACCAAAGAGACCCAGTACTTC,CASSQGRMVTKETQYF
TRBJ1-3,NA,17,NA,TRBV19,TGTGCCAGTAGCCCCACCGACAGATTCAGCTCTGGAAACACCATATATTTT,CASSPTDRFSSGNTIYF
TRBJ1-2,NA,14,NA,TRBV12-3/TRBV12-4,TGTGCCAGCAGTTTCGGTGGGGGCGCGAGGGGCTACACCTTC,CASSFGGGARGYTF
TRBJ1-4,NA,14,NA,TRBV7-9,TGTGCCAGCAGCCCGAGGGGGGGACGGGAAAAACTGTTTTTT,CASSPRGGREKLFF
TRBJ2-7,NA,17,NA,TRBV30,TGTGCCTGGAGTACCTACCCGGGGACCCAAAGAACCTACGAGCAGTACTTC,CAWSTYPGTQRTYEQYF
TRBJ2-2,few,14,NA,TRBV6-4,TGTGCCAGCAGTGACTCGAGATTCGGCGGGGAGCTGTTTTTT,CASSDSRFGGELFF
TRBJ1-1,NA,14,NA,TRBV12-3/TRBV12-4,TGTGCCAGCAGTTTAGAGGTCTTGAACACTGAAGCTTTCTTT,CASSLEVLNTEAFF
TRBJ1-6,NA,13,TRBD1,TRBV19,TGTGCCGCCAGGGACAGCGAAAATTCACCCCTCCACTTT,CAARDSENSPLHF
TRBJ1-2,NA,12,NA,TRBV27,TGTGCCAGCAGGTACCCGTTAGGAGGCTACACCTTC,CASRYPLGGYTF
TRBJ1-2,NA,13,NA,TRBV11-3,TGTGCCAGCAGCTTAGCCGGGTTCGATGGCTACACCTTC,CASSLAGFDGYTF
TRBJ2-1,once,12,NA,TRBV20-1,TGCAGTCCGACCAGGGGGGGGGATGAGCAGTTCTTC,CSPTRGGDEQFF
TRBJ1-6,NA,14,NA,TRBV4-1,TGCGCCAGCAGCCTAACCCCTACGGGAACACCCCTCCACTTT,CASSLTPTGTPLHF
TRBJ2-1,few,13,NA,TRBV27,TGTGCCAGCAGGGGGACCATATACAATGAGCAGTTCTTC,CASRGTIYNEQFF
TRBJ1-1,few,14,NA,TRBV20-1,TGCAGTGCGAGTCCGACAGGCACTTACACTGAAGCTTTCTTT,CSASPTGTYTEAFF
TRBJ1-1,NA,16,NA,TRBV3-1,TGTGCCAGCAGCCAGACGTGGGACACTACCGGCACTGAAGCTTTCTTT,CASSQTWDTTGTEAFF
TRBJ2-2,NA,13,NA,TRBV20-1,TGCAGTGCCTCCGGAAGGAGCACCGGGGAGCTGTTTTTT,CSASGRSTGELFF
TRBJ1-4,few,14,TRBD1,TRBV12-3/TRBV12-4,TGTGCCAGCAGCCTCGACAGGGGAGTCGAAAAACTGTTTTTT,CASSLDRGVEKLFF
TRBJ1-2,NA,16,TRBD1,TRBV3-1,TGTGCCAGCAGCCAAGGTCCGGGACAGGGTTTTTCGGGCTACACCTTC,CASSQGPGQGFSGYTF
TRBJ2-7,few,15,TRBD1,TRBV6-1,TGTGCCAGCAACCTTTGGGCAGGGGGACCTTACGAGCAGTACTTC,CASNLWAGGPYEQYF
TRBJ2-7,NA,13,TRBD1,TRBV15,TGTGCCACCAGCAGACAGGGGGTTGGAACTCAGTACTTC,CATSRQGVGTQYF
TRBJ2-3,NA,16,TRBD2,TRBV6-1,TGTGCCAGTCGGTCTTTAGCGGGGCTATTCACAGATACGCAGTATTTT,CASRSLAGLFTDTQYF
TRBJ1-2,few,12,NA,TRBV20-1,TGCAGTGCTCCATTCCAGGACGGGGGCTACACCTTC,CSAPFQDGGYTF
TRBJ1-1,few,14,NA,TRBV2,TGTGCCAGCAGGCGGGGGGCGCGAAACACTGAAGCTTTCTTT,CASRRGARNTEAFF
TRBJ2-6,once,15,NA,TRBV2,TGTGCCAGCAGTGAAGGGGGGGCTGGGGCCAACGTCCTGACTTTC,CASSEGGAGANVLTF
TRBJ1-1,few,17,NA,TRBV10-1,TGCGCCAGCAGCCCTGGCGGCTTGAGGGGCGCGTACACTGAAGCTTTCTTT,CASSPGGLRGAYTEAFF
TRBJ2-3,few,15,TRBD2,TRBV20-1,TGCAGTGCTAGCGGATCAGCGGGGCGCACAGATACGCAGTATTTT,CSASGSAGRTDTQYF
TRBJ1-5,few,15,NA,TRBV2,TGTGCCAGCAGTGACGTGGGGAGTAGCAATCAGCCCCAGCATTTT,CASSDVGSSNQPQHF
TRBJ1-1,few,13,NA,TRBV5-1,TGCGCCAGCAGCTTGGGGGGGAACACTGAAGCTTTCTTT,CASSLGGNTEAFF
TRBJ1-1,NA,13,TRBD1,TRBV30,TGTGCCTGGAAGGACAGGGCGGACACTGAAGCTTTCTTT,CAWKDRADTEAFF
TRBJ1-1,NA,13,NA,TRBV20-1,TGCAGTGCTCCCGGGACGGACAACACTGAAGCTTTCTTT,CSAPGTDNTEAFF
TRBJ1-1,few,14,NA,TRBV21-1,TGTGCCAGCAGCTCCCAGACGGGGGATCCTGAAGCTTTCTTT,CASSSQTGDPEAFF
TRBJ1-1,NA,14,NA,TRBV5-4,TGTGCCAGCAGCTCCGGGACACTGAGGACTGAAGCTTTCTTT,CASSSGTLRTEAFF
TRBJ2-7,once,13,NA,TRBV7-6,TGTGCCAGCAGTTCCGGTCCCGTCTACGAGCAGTACTTC,CASSSGPVYEQYF
TRBJ2-7,NA,16,TRBD1,TRBV19,TGTGCCAGTAGTTCGTGGACAGGCCCGAGCTCCTACGAGCAGTACTTC,CASSSWTGPSSYEQYF
TRBJ1-2,NA,12,NA,TRBV19,TGTGCCAGTAGTACGGGATTCAATGGCTACACCTTC,CASSTGFNGYTF
TRBJ1-4,NA,12,NA,TRBV12-3/TRBV12-4,TGTGCCAGCACAGGGACGCTGGAAAAACTGTTTTTT,CASTGTLEKLFF
TRBJ1-2,NA,15,NA,TRBV9,TGTGCCAGCAGCGTTACCGGGACGCCATATGGCGGCTACACCTTC,CASSVTGTPYGGYTF
TRBJ2-2,NA,16,NA,TRBV18,TGTGCCAGCTCACCACGAACAGGGTTCGACACCGGGGAGCTGTTTTTT,CASSPRTGFDTGELFF
TRBJ1-1,NA,16,NA,TRBV3-1,TGTGCCAGCAGCCAAGATGTAACAGGCTTGAACACTGAAGCTTTCTTT,CASSQDVTGLNTEAFF
TRBJ1-2,NA,14,NA,TRBV12-5,TGTGCTAGTGCTGCTGACGGACTTACCTATGGCTACACCTTC,CASAADGLTYGYTF
TRBJ2-3,NA,16,TRBD2,TRBV10-3,TGTGCCATCAGTCGACTAGCGGGGGGGGGCACAGATACGCAGTATTTT,CAISRLAGGGTDTQYF
TRBJ2-7,few,14,TRBD1,TRBV5-3,TGTGCCAGCAGCCATGACAGGGGTTCGTACGAGCAGTACTTC,CASSHDRGSYEQYF
TRBJ1-1,NA,15,NA,TRBV4-1,TGCGCCAGCAGCCAAGGGGCCGGGGGAAGGACTGAAGCTTTCTTT,CASSQGAGGRTEAFF
TRBJ1-4,NA,14,NA,TRBV15,TGTGCCACCAGCAGAGCGGGGGGTTTAGAAAAACTGTTTTTT,CATSRAGGLEKLFF
TRBJ1-2,NA,18,NA,TRBV12-5,TGTGCTAGTGGTTTGCCGGAGACAGGATTTCTTCGCTCTTATGGCTACACCTTC,CASGLPETGFLRSYGYTF
TRBJ1-2,NA,13,NA,TRBV6-1,TGTGCCAGCAGCCCCGGGCCGCTCTATGGCTACACCTTC,CASSPGPLYGYTF
TRBJ2-7,NA,17,TRBD1,TRBV10-2,TGCGCCAGCAGTGAACATGAGTGGGGACAGGGTATCCACGAGCAGTACTTC,CASSEHEWGQGIHEQYF
TRBJ1-5,few,18,TRBD1,TRBV4-1,TGCGCCAGCAGCCCCCTCGCATTGAGGGGGCATAGCAATCAGCCCCAGCATTTT,CASSPLALRGHSNQPQHF
TRBJ1-1,NA,16,NA,TRBV20-1,TGCAGTGCTAGGATGCCAGGGCGTGGGGTGAACACTGAAGCTTTCTTT,CSARMPGRGVNTEAFF
TRBJ2-3,NA,16,TRBD2,TRBV6-4,TGTGCCAGCAGTGACTCGATCGTCGGGGGGGCAGATACGCAGTATTTT,CASSDSIVGGADTQYF
TRBJ1-1,NA,12,NA,TRBV19,TGTGCCAGTATGAAGTGGGACACTGAAGCTTTCTTT,CASMKWDTEAFF
TRBJ2-7,NA,15,TRBD2,TRBV10-2,TGCGCCAGCAGCTACTTAGCGGGGGGCACCTACGAGCAGTACTTC,CASSYLAGGTYEQYF
TRBJ2-1,few,14,NA,TRBV7-8,TGTGCCAGCAGCTCGGGGGTTTCCTACAATGAGCAGTTCTTC,CASSSGVSYNEQFF
TRBJ2-2,NA,16,NA,TRBV20-1,TGCAGTGCTAGACAAGGGCCAGGGCTTAACACCGGGGAGCTGTTTTTT,CSARQGPGLNTGELFF